These 17 T cell receptor beta chains originate from one sample sequenced in a study of cytomegalovirus exposure and HLA in healthy donors. Use of 60 Vbeta and 13 Jbeta primers characterized the PCR. Clones were sequenced by immunoSEQ multiplex PCR, and TCRdb holds only the in-frame ones, with some missing. Of some 190,000 clones listed, around 80% are singletons. Sequencing was done on a sample of PBMCs. The receptors stem from a man in his forties in good health and CMV-seronegative.

V usage is TRBV28 and J usage is TRBJ2-5, with TRBD1 matching over 8 bases. Losses at the gene ends were 4 bases for V and 5 bases for J; bases not matched to a gene: 12. The CDR3 is made up of 16 amino acids. Germline V gene lookup returns CDR1 MDHEN and CDR2 SYDVKM. The CDR3 here is CASSSRQGLPGETQYF. In nucleotides, the CDR3 is TGTGCCAGCAGTTCCAGACAGGGGCTACCGGGGGAGACCCAGTACTTC.

The genes are TRBV6-1 and TRBJ2-7, with D hard to call. V lost 5 bases and J 5 bases, leaving 7 bases between the germline ends. The CDR3 sequence is 11 residues long. Germline V gene lookup returns CDR1 MNHNS and CDR2 SASEGT. The DNA of the CDR3 is TGTGCCAGCAGTCGTCAGAACGAGCAGTACTTC. It is translated as CASSRQNEQYF.

This clone was picked up one time. The chain is built from TRBV18 and TRBJ2-2; maybe TRBD1 (5 bases). Per the germline V gene, CDR1 is KGHSH and CDR2 is LQKENI. The ends were cut back, 3 bases at V and 4 bases at J, with 12 bases in the middle. CDR3 length equals 15 residues. The DNA of the CDR3 is TGTGCCAGCTCACCGGGGCCGAGGTCCACCGGGGAGCTGTTTTTT. It is translated as CASSPGPRSTGELFF.

This clone has just a few counts. The chain uses TRBV30 and TRBJ2-1, with D tentatively TRBD1 (5 bases). Germline CDR1 is GTSNPN and CDR2 is SVGIG (reference sequence). The CDR3 has 11 amino acids. Trimming took 2 bases from V and 14 from J, leaving 13 bases between them. The CDR3 loop is CAWSQGFGEFF. DNA for the CDR3: TGTGCCTGGAGTCAGGGATTTGGGGAGTTCTTC.

This chain uses TRBV9 with TRBJ2-5; TRBD1 matches 11 bases. CDR1 and CDR2 from the germline V gene are SGDLS and YYNGEE. The CDR3 totals 19 residues. Trimming at V came to 0 bases and at J to 2 bases, leaving 12 bases not matched to a gene. The CDR3 loop reads CASSVAGSWGDRGQETQYF. CDR3 DNA sequence: TGTGCCAGCAGCGTAGCTGGGAGTTGGGGGGACAGGGGGCAAGAGACCCAGTACTTC.

The J gene is TRBJ2-3, the V gene TRBV9; perhaps TRBD2 as D (6 bases). CDR3 length: 15 amino acids. V was pared by 5 bases and J by 4 bases, with 17 bases between. Germline CDR1 reads SGDLS; CDR2 reads YYNGEE. CDR3 DNA: TGTGCCAGCAGTGGCCGGGACTCACTCGCAGATACGCAGTATTTT. Translating gives CASSGRDSLADTQYF.

The genes are TRBV28 and TRBJ1-6; D is ambiguous. Trimming removed 2 bases from V and 4 bases from J, with 6 bases in between. Looked up from germline, CDR1 is MDHEN and CDR2 is SYDVKM. The CDR3 is 14 amino acids. CDR3 nucleotide sequence: TGTGCCAGCAGTTTAGAGGGATATAATTCACCCCTCCACTTT. Its protein is CASSLEGYNSPLHF.

The count of this clone is one. V gene TRBV6-5 combines with J gene TRBJ1-4, with a weak D call TRBD1 (5 bases). The V gene lost 2 bases and the J gene lost 5 bases, with 15 bases spanning the gap. This CDR3 is 16 amino acids long. The germline gives CDR1 MNHEY, CDR2 SVGAGI. The CDR3 coding sequence is TGTGCCAGCAGTTACGCTTCAAGGGGCAAGAATGAAAAACTGTTTTTT. It specifies CASSYASRGKNEKLFF.

Comment on this clone: The same CDR3 also results from other DNA sequences found in this sample. V gene TRBV30 combines with J gene TRBJ2-3; D is ambiguous. Trimming cost V 0 bases and J 4 bases, with 8 bases left between them. The CDR3 contains 13 residues. Germline V gene data show CDR1 as GTSNPN and CDR2 as SVGIG (reference sequence). CDR3 in DNA: TGTGCCTGGAGTGTACGTCGGGCAGATACGCAGTATTTT. Protein: CAWSVRRADTQYF. The full variable domain, its missing parts supplied by reference TRBV30 and TRBJ2-3, is SQTIHQWPATLVQPVGSPLSLECTVEGTSNPNLYWYRQAAGRGLQLLFYSVGIGQISSEVPQNLSASRPQDRQFILSSKKLLLSDSGFYLCAWSVRRADTQYFGPGTRLTVL.

The chain couples TRBV25-1 to TRBJ2-6; 8 bases fit TRBD1. Losses at the gene ends were 8 bases for V and 0 bases for J; bases not matched to a gene: 6. This CDR3 comprises 16 residues. Germline V lookup: CDR1 MGHDK, CDR2 SYGVNS. The CDR3 DNA sequence: TGTGCCAGCGGGGGACAGGCTGGCTCTGGGGCCAACGTCCTGACTTTC. Translated, it gives CASGGQAGSGANVLTF.

The genes are TRBV5-4 and TRBJ2-1; a possible D gene is TRBD1 (5 bases). CDR1 and CDR2 (germline): SGHNT, YYREEE (reference sequence). Trimming stripped 4 bases from V and 6 bases from J, with 11 bases between. The CDR3 contains 13 residues. CDR3 in DNA: TGTGCCAGCAGCCCAGGGCTGCCCAATGAGCAGTTCTTC. It encodes CASSPGLPNEQFF.

This sequence joins TRBV6-6 and TRBJ2-2; TRBD1 agrees at 9 bases. This CDR3 has 16 amino acids. Germline V gene lookup returns CDR1 MNHNY and CDR2 SVGAGI (reference sequence). V dropped 0 bases and J dropped 6; count of bases not matched to a gene: 5. CDR3 coding DNA: TGTGCCAGCAGTTACTCGGGGACAGGGTTTTCCGGGGAGCTGTTTTTT. Translated, it gives CASSYSGTGFSGELFF.

The rearrangement links TRBV9 to TRBJ2-2, with 8 bases matching TRBD2. The V gene end was trimmed by 0 bases and the J gene end by 4 bases; junction bases not matched to a gene: 8. CDR3 length equals 17 residues. Germline CDR1 is SGDLS and CDR2 is YYNGEE. CDR3 loop: CASSVEAAGAGTGELFF. The CDR3 nucleotides read TGTGCCAGCAGCGTAGAAGCAGCGGGGGCGGGCACCGGGGAGCTGTTTTTT.

The J gene is TRBJ1-2, the V gene TRBV7-2; no clear D gene. V gave up 0 bases and J gave up 11 bases, with 13 bases separating them. The CDR3 is made up of 13 amino acids. Looked up from germline, CDR1 is SGHTA and CDR2 is FQGNSA. CDR3 residues: CASSLAALTEYTF. As DNA, the CDR3 is TGTGCCAGCAGCTTAGCGGCACTCACAGAGTACACCTTC.

This chain connects TRBV11-3 to TRBJ2-7, with D maybe TRBD1 (6 bases). The germline V and J ends were trimmed by 5 bases and 3 bases, with 20 bases remaining between them. Germline CDR1 and CDR2: SGHNT and YENEEA. The CDR3 runs 16 residues. CDR3 bases: TGTGCCAGCAGCCCTTCTACAGGGAAGGAACTCTACGAGCAGTACTTC. The encoded protein is CASSPSTGKELYEQYF.

CDR3 in DNA: TGTGCCAGTAGTAAACTTCGCGGGACTAGCGGGAGCGAGCAGTTCTTC. Residues: CASSKLRGTSGSEQFF. The rearrangement links TRBV19 to TRBJ2-1; 14 nucleotides line up with TRBD2. Trimming removed 4 bases from V and 10 bases from J; junction bases left unmatched: 9. This CDR3 has 16 residues. Germline CDR1 LNHDA, CDR2 SQIVND (reference sequence).

The rearrangement joins TRBV7-2 to TRBJ2-4; 10 bases are shared with TRBD2. J was trimmed by 0 bases and V by 4 bases; bases with no gene match: 6. This CDR3 contains 17 residues. Looked up from germline, CDR1 is SGHTA and CDR2 is FQGNSA. The CDR3 DNA sequence: TGTGCCAGCAGCTCAAGACTAGCGGGTCGAGCCAAAAACATTCAGTACTTC. Translation: CASSSRLAGRAKNIQYF.